This T cell receptor beta chain derives from a study of shared clonotypes between healthy human individuals. V lost 6 bases to trimming and J lost 10 bases; unmatched junction nucleotides: 12. The CDR3 loop spans 15 amino acids. Per germline, CDR1 SGHRS and CDR2 YFSETQ. To note about this clone: Its antigen is not known.

Generated by immunoSEQ multiplex PCR, the TCRdb table keeps only in-frame clones and is missing some. The sample comprises some 980,000 clones, more than 75% of which are singletons, and about 1.5% rests with the top ten. Findings and limits, study-wide: The small donor group covered limited genetic and exposure diversity.

Sequencing was performed on memory CD4+ T cells sorted from blood. Stated subset: CD45RA-negative fraction. The chain carries TRBV5-1 and TRBJ2-1, with 11 positions matching TRBD2. The receptor was isolated from a man between 18 and 35 years old in good health. This chain's CDR3 is CASTDTSGGRSEQFF. The CDR3 DNA is TGCGCCAGCACGGACACTAGCGGGGGCCGATCGGAGCAGTTCTTC.